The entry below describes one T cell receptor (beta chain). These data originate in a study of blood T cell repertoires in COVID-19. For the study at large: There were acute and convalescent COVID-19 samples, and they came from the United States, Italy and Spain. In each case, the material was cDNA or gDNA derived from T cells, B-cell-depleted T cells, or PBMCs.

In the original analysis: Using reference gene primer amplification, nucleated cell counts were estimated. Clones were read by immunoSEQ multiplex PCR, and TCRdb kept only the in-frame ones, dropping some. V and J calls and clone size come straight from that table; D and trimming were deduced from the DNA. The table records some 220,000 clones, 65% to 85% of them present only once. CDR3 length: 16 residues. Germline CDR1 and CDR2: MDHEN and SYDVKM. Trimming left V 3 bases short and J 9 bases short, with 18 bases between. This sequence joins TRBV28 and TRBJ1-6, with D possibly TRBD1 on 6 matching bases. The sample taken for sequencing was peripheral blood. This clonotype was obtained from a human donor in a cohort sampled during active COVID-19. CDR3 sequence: CASSLGARRVGSPLHF. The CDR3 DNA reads TGTGCCAGCAGTTTGGGGGCCCGGCGGGTGGGTTCACCCCTCCACTTT.